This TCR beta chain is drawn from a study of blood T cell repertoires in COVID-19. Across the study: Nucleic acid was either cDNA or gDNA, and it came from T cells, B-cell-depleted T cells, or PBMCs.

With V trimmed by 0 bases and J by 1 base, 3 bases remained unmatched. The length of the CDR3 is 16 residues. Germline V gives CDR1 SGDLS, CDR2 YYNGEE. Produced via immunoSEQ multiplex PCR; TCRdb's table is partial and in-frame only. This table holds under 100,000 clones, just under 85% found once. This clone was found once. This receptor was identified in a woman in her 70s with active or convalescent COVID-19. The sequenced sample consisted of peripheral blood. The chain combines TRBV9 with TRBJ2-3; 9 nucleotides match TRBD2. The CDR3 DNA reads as TGTGCCAGCAGCGTAGGGGCTAGCGGGGGCACAGATACGCAGTATTTT. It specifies CASSVGASGGTDTQYF.